This TCR beta chain was identified in a study of Ad26.COV2.S vaccination and SARS-CoV-2 variants. For the study at large: Administration of Ad26.COV2.S was intramuscular, either once or twice 56 days apart.

Treatment indicated: 15 to 20 received Ad26.COV2.S at low or high dose, single or two shots; about 5 received placebo; per-sample allocation not given. Each sample was drawn 63 days after the first injection (of vaccine or placebo). At a Boston site, the person donating was an adult of 18-55 years. The germline V gene has CDR1 SGHTS and CDR2 YDEGEE. With 1 base removed from V and 0 bases from J, the gap between germline ends came to 7 bases. The CDR3 runs 14 residues. Concerning this clone itself: Its specificity is not known.

The method was immunoSEQ multiplex PCR; TCRdb's version includes in-frame clones alone and lacks a portion of them. The top ten clones hold approximately 2.5% of a sample with fewer than 500,000 clones, 80% to 90% of them seen once. General study results and limits: Spike-specific TCR breadth was greater after Ad26.COV2.S than placebo.

The specimen was peripheral blood, collected in a trial of Ad26.COV2.S vaccine versus placebo. This TCR was recovered from a person aged 18-60 years who received the Ad26.COV2.S COVID-19 vaccine or a placebo. The V gene is TRBV5-8, the J gene TRBJ2-5, with D unclear. The CDR3 coding sequence is TGTGCCAGCAGCTTGTTAACAGACCAAGAGACCCAGTACTTC. It specifies CASSLLTDQETQYF.